These 19 T cell receptor beta chains were sequenced from one sample in a study of T cell changes during pregnancy in multiple sclerosis. Generated by immunoSEQ multiplex PCR, the TCRdb table keeps only in-frame clones and is missing some. Of over 45,000 clones in the sample, around 92% are singletons; the top ten hold over 0.55%. The specimen comprised CD4+ T cells from peripheral blood mononuclear cells, sampled after pregnancy. The receptor source for this set is a female donor with multiple sclerosis, enrolled in a pregnancy study.

This clone was seen only once. Additional DNA sequences in this sample encode the identical CDR3. The chain couples TRBV29-1 to TRBJ2-7; 10 bases are a match to TRBD2. CDR1 and CDR2 from the germline V gene are SQVTM and ANQGSEA. The V gene end was trimmed by 1 base and the J gene end by 3 bases; junction bases not matched to a gene: 3. This CDR3 region has 14 residues. The CDR3 bases are TGCAGCGTTGAAGGACTAGCGGGCTACTACGAGCAGTACTTC. Translation gives CSVEGLAGYYEQYF.

The chain uses TRBV14 and TRBJ2-7, with TRBD2 identical over 12 bases. Per the germline V gene, CDR1 is SGHDN and CDR2 is FVKESK. Trimming at V came to 4 bases and at J to 0 bases, leaving 4 bases not matched to a gene. There are 16 residues in the CDR3. The chain's CDR3 is CASSLMTSGSSYEQYF. As DNA, the CDR3 is TGTGCCAGCAGCCTGATGACTAGCGGGAGCTCCTACGAGCAGTACTTC.

The chain uses TRBV11-3 and TRBJ2-6; D not resolved. CDR3 length equals 18 residues. Trimming pared 0 bases from V and 1 base from J, leaving 13 bases between. The germline V gene has CDR1 SGHNT and CDR2 YENEEA. In DNA form, the CDR3 reads TGTGCCAGCAGCTTAGATACAGTCTCCCGATCTGGGGCCAACGTCCTGACTTTC. As protein: CASSLDTVSRSGANVLTF.

The chain carries TRBV4-1 and TRBJ1-3; no reliable D call. V dropped 4 bases and J dropped 0 bases, with 10 bases sitting between them. Per the germline V gene, CDR1 is MGHRA and CDR2 is YSYEKL. The CDR3 is 15 amino acids. The CDR3 DNA sequence: TGCGCCAGCAGCCCCCAGGCTACCTCTGGAAACACCATATATTTT. This sequence encodes CASSPQATSGNTIYF.

This clone was recorded once. The J gene is TRBJ2-7, the V gene TRBV18, with a possible D match to TRBD2 (5 bases). V was pared by 4 bases and J by 7 bases, with 17 bases between. Germline V gene lookup returns CDR1 KGHSH and CDR2 LQKENI. The CDR3 is 14 amino acids. The CDR3 DNA reads TGTGCCAGCTCACTTGACATGGGAGTACGGGAGCAGTACTTC. It specifies CASSLDMGVREQYF.

The chain combines TRBV7-6 with TRBJ2-5; 9 bases match TRBD1. Germline CDR1 is SGHVS and CDR2 is FNYEAQ. The J segment lost 2 bases and the V segment lost 3 bases, leaving 4 bases of the junction unmatched. This CDR3 contains 15 residues. CDR3 loop: CASSFPGQGQETQYF. CDR3 DNA sequence: TGTGCCAGCAGCTTTCCGGGACAGGGACAAGAGACCCAGTACTTC. Complete variable domain (other parts from reference TRBV7-6 and TRBJ2-5): GAGVSQSPRYKVTKRGQDVALRCDPISGHVSLYWYRQALGQGPEFLTYFNYEAQQDKSGLPNDRFSAERPEGSISTLTIQRTEQRDSAMYRCASSFPGQGQETQYFGPGTRLLVL.

The chain employs TRBV10-3 and TRBJ2-3; a possible D gene is TRBD2 (6 bases). The CDR3 is 14 residues long. CDR1 ENHRY and CDR2 SYGVKD come from the germline V gene. The V and J ends lost 6 bases and 0 bases respectively, with 10 bases between them. The DNA of the CDR3 is TGTGCCATCAGCGACGGGACTAGCACAGATACGCAGTATTTT. Translating gives CAISDGTSTDTQYF.

This chain joins TRBV2 and TRBJ2-2; no clear D gene. CDR3 length: 14 amino acids. Germline-derived CDR1 and CDR2 are SNHLY and FYNNEI. The V end was cut by 8 bases, the J end by 1 base, with 11 bases between. The CDR3 DNA is TGTGCCAGCTGTCAGGAAAGGAACACCGGGGAGCTGTTTTTT. Protein: CASCQERNTGELFF. Using reference TRBV2 and TRBJ2-2 for the parts outside the CDR3, the full variable domain is EPEVTQTPSHQVTQMGQEVILRCVPISNHLYFYWYRQILGQKVEFLVSFYNNEISEKSEIFDDQFSVERPDGSNFTLKIRSTKLEDSAMYFCASCQERNTGELFFGEGSRLTVL.

The chain joins TRBV7-9 to TRBJ2-3, with 7 bases lining up with TRBD2. J lost 2 bases, V lost 5 bases, and 4 bases had no gene match. This CDR3 has 14 amino acids. Germline-derived CDR1 and CDR2 are SEHNR and FQNEAQ (reference sequence). The CDR3 spells CASSLRDYTDTQYF. The CDR3 DNA follows: TGTGCCAGCAGCCTCCGGGACTACACAGATACGCAGTATTTT.

The J gene is TRBJ1-3, the V gene TRBV5-5; D unclear. Trimming removed 1 base at V and 1 base at J, with 6 bases between. The germline V gene has CDR1 SGHKS and CDR2 YYEKEE (reference sequence). This CDR3 is 14 amino acids long. The CDR3, as DNA: TGTGCCAGCAGCTTGACGGGTTCTGGAAACACCATATATTTT. Its translation: CASSLTGSGNTIYF.

The sample holds a few counts of this clone. The chain joins TRBV5-8 to TRBJ1-2; 7 bases fit TRBD1. The CDR3 totals 14 residues. V trimming: 5 bases; J trimming: 4 bases; junction bases outside the gene matches: 8. Per the germline V gene, CDR1 is SGHTS and CDR2 is YDEGEE. This CDR3 reads CASRSDRVSYGYTF. CDR3 sequence (DNA): TGTGCCAGCAGGTCCGACAGGGTCTCCTATGGCTACACCTTC.

This rearrangement joins TRBV5-1 to TRBJ2-4; 11 bases match TRBD2. This CDR3 contains 21 residues. Germline CDR1 and CDR2: SGHRS and YFSETQ. Trimming at V came to 0 bases and at J to 3 bases, leaving 17 bases not matched to a gene. The CDR3 nucleotides are TGCGCCAGCAGCTTGGGCCAGGGTTTCACTAGCGGGAGTCCGAACAAAAACATTCAGTACTTC. The encoded protein is CASSLGQGFTSGSPNKNIQYF.

This clone was seen only once. The V and J genes are TRBV25-1 and TRBJ1-1, with 9 positions matching TRBD1. The germline CDR1 and CDR2 sequences are MGHDK and SYGVNS. The CDR3 sequence is 13 residues long. The junction had 12 bases not matched to a gene; V was cut back by 8 bases and J by 11 bases. CDR3 bases: TGTGCCAGCCAACAGGGGGCGATTCCGCCCGCTTTCTTT. As protein: CASQQGAIPPAFF.

V gene TRBV6-6 combines with J gene TRBJ1-2; D may be TRBD1 (5 bases). The length of the CDR3 is 14 residues. Between the trimmed V and J ends, which lost 7 bases and 6 bases, there was a span of 18 bases. Germline CDR1 and CDR2: MNHNY and SVGAGI (reference sequence). The CDR3 loop reads CASIGAPQMHGYTF. Written as DNA, the CDR3 is TGTGCCAGCATTGGGGCGCCCCAAATGCATGGCTACACCTTC.

V usage is TRBV5-4 and J usage is TRBJ1-2; TRBD1 matches 8 bases. This CDR3 comprises 14 residues. Germline assignment: CDR1 SGHNT and CDR2 YYREEE (reference sequence). J was trimmed by 6 bases and V by 3 bases; bases with no gene match: 7. CDR3 residues: CASSWGTGFNGYTF. In nucleotides, the CDR3 is TGTGCCAGCAGCTGGGGGACAGGTTTCAATGGCTACACCTTC.

The chain recombines TRBV7-2 with TRBJ1-5, with 11 bases identical to TRBD1. Germline loops: CDR1 SGHTA, CDR2 FQGNSA. The junction had 7 bases not matched to a gene; V was cut back by 1 base and J by 11 bases. This CDR3 is built from 15 residues. The CDR3 region has the DNA TGTGCCAGCAGCTTAGGGACAGGGGGCCCCTCCTCCCAGCATTTT. Residues: CASSLGTGGPSSQHF.

The gene calls are TRBV9 and TRBJ2-1; weak D call: TRBD2 (6 bases). Germline CDR1 reads SGDLS; CDR2 reads YYNGEE. Trimming shortened V by 4 bases and J by 2 bases, and 13 bases separated the two germline ends. The length of the CDR3 is 15 residues. The CDR3 spells CASSPGSGPYNEQFF. CDR3 DNA sequence: TGTGCCAGCAGCCCGGGTAGCGGTCCCTACAATGAGCAGTTCTTC.

The chain has TRBV18 and TRBJ1-2; 9 bases map to TRBD1. J was trimmed by 3 bases and V by 4 bases; bases with no gene match: 6. Germline V gene data show CDR1 as KGHSH and CDR2 as LQKENI. This CDR3 has 15 residues. The CDR3 nucleotides read TGTGCCAGCTCACTTGGACAGGGGAGGGACTATGGCTACACCTTC. The encoded protein is CASSLGQGRDYGYTF.

This clone has more than one count but fewer than ten. The chain combines TRBV6-5 with TRBJ1-1, with no clear D. This CDR3 has 11 amino acids. The germline V gene has CDR1 MNHEY and CDR2 SVGAGI. Trimming removed 7 bases from V and 0 bases from J, with 3 bases in between. The CDR3 region is CASIVNTEAFF. CDR3 DNA sequence: TGTGCCAGCATCGTGAACACTGAAGCTTTCTTT.